These 29 T cell receptor beta chains originate from one sample sequenced in a study of cytomegalovirus exposure and HLA in healthy donors (dated by TCRdb to between 2016 and 2019). Libraries were made using the immunoSEQ multiplex PCR assay. A mixture of 60 forward primers for TCR Vbeta segments and 13 reverse primers for TCR Jbeta segments was used in the multiplex PCR. What TCRdb holds here is the immuneACCESS table cut down to in-frame rearrangements. Part of the clones is not present; checked against another copy, under half of the missing clones reflect an unresolved V gene, and the others are unexplained. Within this sample are under 200,000 clones, with under 80% of them counted one time only. Around 3.1% of the sample lies in the top ten. Source material: PBMCs. The receptor set was obtained from a female donor in good health and CMV-seronegative.

V and J are TRBV5-1 and TRBJ2-2; 9 nucleotides align to TRBD2. Germline CDR1 is SGHRS and CDR2 is YFSETQ. The CDR3 has 16 amino acids. Losses at the gene ends were 4 bases for V and 2 bases for J; bases not matched to a gene: 6. The CDR3 loop reads CASSGTSGSNTGELFF. CDR3 sequence (DNA): TGCGCCAGCAGCGGAACTAGCGGGTCTAACACCGGGGAGCTGTTTTTT.

The CDR3 region has the DNA TGTGCCAGCAGCCAAGATGTGCGGGGGTATCAGCCCCAGCATTTT. Translated: CASSQDVRGYQPQHF. This chain uses TRBV4-2 with TRBJ1-5, with TRBD1 as a possible D gene (5 bases). Germline V gene data show CDR1 as LGHNA and CDR2 as YNFKEQ. V lost 0 bases and J 5 bases, leaving 11 bases between the germline ends. The CDR3 extends over 15 amino acids.

The V call is TRBV18, the J call TRBJ1-6; 7 positions agree with TRBD1. CDR1 KGHSH and CDR2 LQKENI come from the germline V gene. This CDR3 region has 15 residues. J lost 8 bases, V lost 3 bases, and 7 bases had no gene match. The CDR3 here is CASSPGVGGDSPLHF. The DNA of the CDR3 is TGTGCCAGCTCACCGGGCGTAGGGGGCGATTCACCCCTCCACTTT.

J is TRBJ2-4 and V is TRBV5-8, with 8 bases identical to TRBD2. CDR1 and CDR2 (germline): SGHTS, YDEGEE. Losses at the gene ends were 0 bases for V and 5 bases for J; bases not matched to a gene: 1. The CDR3 has 14 residues. The chain's CDR3 is CASSLGTSQNIQYF. DNA of the CDR3: TGTGCCAGCAGCTTGGGGACTAGCCAAAACATTCAGTACTTC.

The V and J genes are TRBV28 and TRBJ2-1; perhaps TRBD1 as D (6 bases). Germline loops: CDR1 MDHEN, CDR2 SYDVKM. This CDR3 is built from 16 residues. Trimming took off 6 bases at V and 5 bases at J, with 20 bases between the two ends. The CDR3 bases are TGTGCCAGCAGATACTCCGGTCCAGGGGAGAACAATGAGCAGTTCTTC. Translating gives CASRYSGPGENNEQFF.

CDR3 in DNA: TGTGCCAGCAGCTTGGGCGCAGGGCAGGATGAGCAGTTCTTC. Translated, it gives CASSLGAGQDEQFF. The chain is built from TRBV5-4 and TRBJ2-1, with D perhaps matching TRBD1 (5 bases). The CDR3 has 14 residues. V was shortened by 0 bases and J by 8 bases, with 12 bases between the two germline ends. Per the germline V gene, CDR1 is SGHNT and CDR2 is YYREEE (reference sequence).

V is TRBV7-9 and J is TRBJ2-7; the D gene is possibly TRBD1 (8 bases). Germline CDR1 and CDR2: SEHNR and FQNEAQ (reference sequence). V lost 5 bases to trimming and J lost 2 bases, with 28 bases between them. The CDR3 is made up of 19 amino acids. The CDR3 reads CASSPPGGQGVRGAYEQYF. The CDR3 bases are TGTGCCAGCAGCCCCCCCGGAGGACAGGGAGTCCGGGGGGCCTACGAGCAGTACTTC.

V and J are TRBV7-9 and TRBJ2-6; D may be TRBD1 (5 bases). The germline V gene has CDR1 SEHNR and CDR2 FQNEAQ (reference sequence). V shed 0 bases and J shed 0 bases, with 12 bases lying between them. The CDR3 length is 18 residues. CDR3 in amino acids: CASSLALDSGSGANVLTF. CDR3 in DNA: TGTGCCAGCAGCTTAGCGTTAGACAGTGGCTCTGGGGCCAACGTCCTGACTTTC.

V gene TRBV19 combines with J gene TRBJ1-2; TRBD1 matches 7 bases. The germline CDR1 and CDR2 sequences are LNHDA and SQIVND (reference sequence). V lost 5 bases to trimming and J lost 4 bases; unmatched junction nucleotides: 13. The CDR3 loop spans 16 amino acids. The CDR3 DNA sequence: TGTGCCAGTAGTGCGCAAGCAGGGGGTCTTTTCTATGGCTACACCTTC. It specifies CASSAQAGGLFYGYTF. Looking up the rest from reference TRBV19 and TRBJ1-2 gives the full variable domain: DGGITQSPKYLFRKEGQNVTLSCEQNLNHDAMYWYRQDPGQGLRLIYYSQIVNDFQKGDIAEGYSVSREKKESFPLTVTSAQKNPTAFYLCASSAQAGGLFYGYTFGSGTRLTVV.

This chain joins TRBV2 and TRBJ2-2; no clear D gene. The germline CDR1 and CDR2 sequences are SNHLY and FYNNEI. This CDR3 contains 13 residues. V was clipped by 3 bases and J by 5 bases, with 7 bases between them. The CDR3 here is CASSDLGTGELFF. DNA of the CDR3: TGTGCCAGCAGTGATCTCGGGACCGGGGAGCTGTTTTTT.

The genes are TRBV5-8 and TRBJ2-7, with TRBD1 matching 11 bases. In germline, CDR1 is SGHTS, CDR2 YDEGEE. This CDR3 has 14 residues. The junction had 5 bases not matched to a gene; V was cut back by 0 bases and J by 9 bases. CDR3 sequence: CASSLVRTGGLQYF. CDR3 sequence (DNA): TGTGCCAGCAGCTTGGTCCGGACAGGGGGCTTGCAGTACTTC.

The chain uses TRBV7-6 and TRBJ1-6; 10 nucleotides match TRBD1. The germline gives CDR1 SGHVS, CDR2 FNYEAQ. The ends lost 5 bases at V and 9 bases at J; junction bases unmatched: 13. The CDR3 has 17 residues. CDR3 bases: TGTGCCAGCAGCCTGACAGGGGGCAATGGTGGAATTTCACCCCTCCACTTT. Protein: CASSLTGGNGGISPLHF.

The J gene is TRBJ2-7, the V gene TRBV29-1; D call uncertain. Trimming stripped 6 bases from V and 1 base from J, with 16 bases between. Germline CDR1 reads SQVTM; CDR2 reads ANQGSEA. The CDR3 has 14 residues. The CDR3 loop reads CSVASQGRSYEQYF. As DNA, the CDR3 is TGCAGCGTCGCGTCCCAAGGCAGGTCCTACGAGCAGTACTTC.

This CDR3 is CASSYSGGLASNEQFF. CDR3 in DNA: TGTGCCAGCAGTTACTCCGGCGGACTAGCGTCGAATGAGCAGTTCTTC. The rearrangement uses TRBV6-5 and TRBJ2-1, with 9 bases that match TRBD2. After removal of 0 bases from V and 7 bases from J, the junction contained 7 bases not matched to a gene. CDR1 and CDR2 from the germline V gene are MNHEY and SVGAGI. This CDR3 is built from 16 residues.

The CDR3, as DNA: TGTGCCTCAAGTCTGGCACCTGCTTATAATTCACCCCTCCACTTT. This sequence encodes CASSLAPAYNSPLHF. The J gene is TRBJ1-6, the V gene TRBV30; no clear D gene. V dropped 7 bases and J dropped 4 bases, with 17 bases sitting between them. Germline CDR1 and CDR2: GTSNPN and SVGIG (reference sequence). CDR3 length: 15 residues.

This chain connects TRBV29-1 to TRBJ2-7; tentatively, D is TRBD1 (5 bases). This CDR3 spans 14 amino acids. V was clipped by 2 bases and J by 2 bases, with 13 bases between them. Germline loops: CDR1 SQVTM, CDR2 ANQGSEA. The CDR3 loop reads CSVEMGHNPYEQYF. CDR3 coding DNA: TGCAGCGTTGAAATGGGGCATAATCCCTACGAGCAGTACTTC.

The J gene is TRBJ1-5, the V gene TRBV12-5; D possibly corresponds to TRBD1 (5 bases). This CDR3 comprises 13 residues. The germline V and J ends were trimmed by 7 bases and 2 bases, with 9 bases remaining between them. Germline CDR1 and CDR2: LGHNT and FRNRAP. The CDR3 loop reads CASAGGGNQPQHF. The CDR3 nucleotides are TGTGCTAGTGCGGGGGGGGGCAATCAGCCCCAGCATTTT. Filled out from reference TRBV12-5 and TRBJ1-5, the complete variable domain reads DARVTQTPRHKVTEMGQEVTMRCQPILGHNTVFWYRQTMMQGLELLAYFRNRAPLDDSGMPKDRFSAEMPDATLATLKIQPSEPRDSAVYFCASAGGGNQPQHFGDGTRLSIL.

V and J are TRBV4-2 and TRBJ2-1; possibly TRBD2 for D (7 bases). CDR3 size: 16 residues. Trimming removed 2 bases at V and 3 bases at J, with 14 bases between. Per germline, CDR1 LGHNA and CDR2 YNFKEQ. CDR3 sequence (DNA): TGTGCCAGCAGCCAACCGCCAGGGGAGGGCTACAATGAGCAGTTCTTC. Its protein product is CASSQPPGEGYNEQFF.

The V and J genes are TRBV9 and TRBJ1-2; TRBD1 matches at 9 bases. The CDR3 runs 16 residues. Trimming at V came to 0 bases and at J to 4 bases, leaving 7 bases not matched to a gene. Per germline, CDR1 SGDLS and CDR2 YYNGEE. The CDR3: CASSVGAGQGTYGYTF. DNA of the CDR3: TGTGCCAGCAGCGTAGGGGCTGGACAGGGGACCTATGGCTACACCTTC.

This chain uses TRBV14 with TRBJ2-7, with D possibly matching TRBD2 (6 bases). This CDR3 is 13 amino acids long. Trimming took 1 base from V and 3 from J, leaving 7 bases between them. From germline, CDR1 is SGHDN and CDR2 FVKESK. CDR3 nucleotide sequence: TGTGCCAGCAGCCAAGTGCGGGGCTACGAGCAGTACTTC. Amino acid sequence: CASSQVRGYEQYF.

The rearrangement uses TRBV15 and TRBJ2-3; maybe TRBD2 (6 bases). CDR1 LNHNV and CDR2 YYDKDF come from the germline V gene (reference sequence). V lost 8 bases and J lost 0, with 12 bases in between. The CDR3 sequence is 14 residues long. Here the CDR3 reads CATRGRGSTDTQYF. As DNA, the CDR3 is TGTGCCACCCGTGGGCGGGGCAGCACAGATACGCAGTATTTT.

This clone was seen a single time. The chain uses TRBV28 and TRBJ1-1, with D tentatively TRBD1 (5 bases). V lost 3 bases and J 1 base, leaving 9 bases between the germline ends. Per the germline V gene, CDR1 is MDHEN and CDR2 is SYDVKM. The CDR3 contains 14 residues. The CDR3 sequence is CASSFWQGNTEAFF. The CDR3 DNA follows: TGTGCCAGCAGTTTTTGGCAGGGGAACACTGAAGCTTTCTTT.

The table lists this clone with a few counts. V usage is TRBV30 and J usage is TRBJ1-2, with D unresolved. CDR1 GTSNPN and CDR2 SVGIG come from the germline V gene (reference sequence). Deletions cut 3 bases from V and 7 bases from J, with 21 bases between. The CDR3 spans 15 residues. CDR3 in amino acids: CAWSLSAPVASGYTF. The CDR3, as DNA: TGTGCCTGGAGCCTCTCCGCCCCGGTAGCCAGTGGCTACACCTTC.

This chain connects TRBV10-1 to TRBJ2-7; 12 positions match TRBD1. The germline V gene has CDR1 WNHNN and CDR2 SYGVQD (reference sequence). The CDR3 contains 15 residues. V was pared by 9 bases and J by 2 bases, with 8 bases of the junction left unmatched. In DNA form, the CDR3 reads TGCGCCAGAAGGGACAGGGGGCGTCTGACCTACGAGCAGTACTTC. The encoded protein is CARRDRGRLTYEQYF.

The chain uses TRBV2 and TRBJ2-3, with TRBD1 matching 8 bases. V was pared by 5 bases and J by 4 bases, with 5 bases of the junction left unmatched. This CDR3 contains 14 residues. Germline V gene sequence: CDR1 SNHLY, CDR2 FYNNEI. CDR3 amino acids: CASSRQGAADTQYF. CDR3 in DNA: TGTGCCAGCAGTCGTCAGGGGGCAGCAGATACGCAGTATTTT.

The V gene is TRBV5-5, the J gene TRBJ2-1, with TRBD1 matching over 7 bases. Germline V gives CDR1 SGHKS, CDR2 YYEKEE (reference sequence). V lost 0 bases to trimming and J lost 2 bases; unmatched junction nucleotides: 5. This CDR3 has 16 amino acids. The CDR3 loop is CASSLAEGAPYNEQFF. CDR3 bases: TGTGCCAGCAGCTTGGCTGAGGGGGCTCCCTACAATGAGCAGTTCTTC.

A few counts support this clone. The CDR3 DNA sequence: TGTGCCAGCAGTTATCAGGATGGTCAGCCCCAGCATTTT. Amino acids: CASSYQDGQPQHF. The chain carries TRBV6-5 and TRBJ1-5; D gene unclear. Germline V gene data show CDR1 as MNHEY and CDR2 as SVGAGI. V shed 3 bases and J shed 6 bases, with 9 bases lying between them. The length of the CDR3 is 13 residues.

This clone has only one observation. The V call is TRBV6-5, the J call TRBJ2-3; D might be TRBD2 (6 bases). V lost 3 bases to trimming and J lost 9 bases, with 19 bases between them. The CDR3 extends over 15 amino acids. Germline V gene data show CDR1 as MNHEY and CDR2 as SVGAGI. As DNA, the CDR3 is TGTGCCAGCAGTTATGATCTCGGGGGATTAGGGACGCAGTATTTT. It is translated as CASSYDLGGLGTQYF.

The chain employs TRBV19 and TRBJ2-1, with D unclear. Germline-derived CDR1 and CDR2 are LNHDA and SQIVND (reference sequence). This CDR3 has 13 amino acids. Between the trimmed V and J ends, which lost 2 bases and 4 bases, there was a span of 6 bases. The CDR3 DNA follows: TGTGCCAGTAGTATAACTAATTACAATGAGCAGTTCTTC. Translated: CASSITNYNEQFF.